This T cell receptor beta chain was found in a study of human T cells and chemical hapten exposure. As for time point: patch test 1, 2 weeks after DPC sensitization. Treatment meaning: therapeutic diphenylcyclopropenone sensitization with weekly scalp DPC. TCRdb reprocessed the RACE reads with MiXCR, giving one entry per CDR3 protein. The table includes 79,000 or so distinct CDR3 sequences, approximately 10% detected once. In this sample, this clonotype turned up a few times. From germline, CDR1 is MNHNS and CDR2 SASEGT. This CDR3 comprises 14 residues. The V gene lost 2 bases and the J gene lost 2 bases, with 7 bases spanning the gap.

Sequenced here: whole blood, sampled in connection with sensitization to the hapten diphenylcyclopropenone (DPC). The TCR sequence derives from a woman in her forties or fifties with alopecia areata. Some clones in this sample may be carry-over from other donors' samples. The genes are TRBV6-1 and TRBJ2-1, with D unresolved. CDR3 region: CASSERQTYNEQFF. For the CDR3, the DNA is TGTGCCAGCAGTGAAAGGCAAACCTACAATGAGCAGTTCTTC.